The next 24 T cell receptor beta chains were all read from a single sample in a study of Graves' ophthalmopathy and Graves' hyperthyroidism. RNA transcripts were the template, and TCR beta CDR3 regions were amplified from them. In the first round, RT-PCR was carried out with HTBI primers, and a multiplex PCR formed the second round. TCRdb independently ran MiXCR on the multiplex PCR reads; one entry per CDR3 protein. The sample has hundreds of thousands of distinct CDR3 sequences, roughly two fifths seen once. Sequencing was carried out using peripheral blood. Source of these receptors: an adult man with Graves' ophthalmopathy.

This clonotype was seen a handful of times. The CDR3 nucleotides are TGTGCCAGCAGTTTACAGGGGGCCGTTCAGCCCCAGCATTTT. Its protein is CASSLQGAVQPQHF. The chain combines TRBV12-3 or TRBV12-4 with TRBJ1-5; 8 bases are shared with TRBD1. This CDR3 contains 14 residues. Losses at the gene ends were 2 bases for V and 6 bases for J; bases not matched to a gene: 3.

This clonotype has more than one count but fewer than ten. The J gene is TRBJ1-3, the V gene TRBV20-1; a weak D match, TRBD1 (6 bases). Per germline, CDR1 DFQATT and CDR2 SNEGSKA (reference sequence). V was pared by 3 bases and J by 4 bases, with 16 bases between. The CDR3 is made up of 15 amino acids. CDR3 residues: CSASVGGIFGNTIYF. CDR3 sequence (DNA): TGCAGTGCTAGCGTAGGGGGGATTTTCGGAAACACCATATATTTT.

This clonotype was recorded a few times. The CDR3 DNA is TGTGCCAGTATCCCTCGGGACAGGGGAAACACTGAAGCTTTCTTT. It specifies CASIPRDRGNTEAFF. The chain recombines TRBV19 with TRBJ1-1; 10 bases match TRBD1. Germline loops: CDR1 LNHDA, CDR2 SQIVND (reference sequence). This CDR3 is 15 amino acids long. V lost 7 bases, J lost 2 bases, and 7 bases stayed unmatched.

As to this clonotype: An end of the junction does not agree with germline; a read error may underlie this. The rearrangement uses TRBV2 and TRBJ2-7; D perhaps matches TRBD1 (6 bases). The CDR3 length is 15 residues. CDR1 is SNHLY, CDR2 FYNNEI, per germline. CDR3 DNA sequence: TGCGCCAGCAGCCAAGAGGCAGGGGAAAGCTACGAGCAGTACTTC. Its translation is CASSQEAGESYEQYF.

This chain uses TRBV25-1 with TRBJ2-1; 14 bases fit TRBD2. CDR1 is MGHDK and CDR2 is SYGVNS in the germline V gene. Trimming removed 3 bases from V and 8 bases from J; junction bases left unmatched: 9. There are 17 residues in the CDR3. CDR3 in DNA: TGTGCCAGCAGTGACTCCACGGGACTAGCGGGAGTCTATGAGCAGTTCTTC. This gives the protein CASSDSTGLAGVYEQFF. Looking up the rest from reference TRBV25-1 and TRBJ2-1 gives the full variable domain: EADIYQTPRYLVIGTGKKITLECSQTMGHDKMYWYQQDPGMELHLIHYSYGVNSTEKGDLSSESTVSRIRTEHFPLTLESARPSHTSQYLCASSDSTGLAGVYEQFFGPGTRLTVL.

The gene calls are TRBV7-2 and TRBJ1-1, with a tentative D call TRBD1 (6 bases). There are 15 residues in the CDR3. Trimming stripped 6 bases from V and 2 bases from J, with 16 bases between. The germline gives CDR1 SGHTA, CDR2 FQGNSA. Here the CDR3 DNA reads TGTGCCAGCAGTTACACGGGACACGCCAACACTGAAGCTTTCTTT. It encodes CASSYTGHANTEAFF. The full variable domain, in which reference TRBV7-2 and TRBJ1-1 provide the parts outside the CDR3, is GAGVSQSPSNKVTEKGKDVELRCDPISGHTALYWYRQSLGQGLEFLIYFQGNSAPDKSGLPSDRFSAERTGGSVSTLTIQRTQQEDSAVYLCASSYTGHANTEAFFGQGTRLTVV.

This clonotype was seen ten or more times. CDR3 nucleotide sequence: TGCAGTGCTACAGACAGGCGCACTAATCAGCCCCAGCATTTT. This translates into CSATDRRTNQPQHF. The chain links TRBV20-1 to TRBJ1-5; D is possibly TRBD1 (6 bases). Germline V gives CDR1 DFQATT, CDR2 SNEGSKA (reference sequence). With 4 bases removed from V and 4 bases from J, the gap between germline ends came to 14 bases. The CDR3 has 14 amino acids.

The rearrangement joins TRBV14 to TRBJ2-2, with D hard to call. The CDR3 totals 13 residues. The V end was cut by 4 bases, the J end by 7 bases, with 10 bases between. The germline V gene has CDR1 SGHDN and CDR2 FVKESK. The CDR3 is CASSPGFGGELFF. For the CDR3, the DNA is TGTGCCAGCAGCCCGGGTTTTGGCGGGGAGCTGTTTTTT.

This clonotype was seen a handful of times. This chain joins TRBV20-1 and TRBJ1-2; 9 bases are shared with TRBD1. The CDR3 sequence is 13 residues long. V was pared by 4 bases and J by 6 bases, with 6 bases of the junction left unmatched. Per germline, CDR1 DFQATT and CDR2 SNEGSKA (reference sequence). The CDR3 DNA follows: TGCAGTGCTATAAGACAGGGGGATGATGGCTACACCTTC. Translating gives CSAIRQGDDGYTF.

This clonotype was found many times. The gene calls are TRBV2 and TRBJ2-5; TRBD2 agrees at 11 bases. The CDR3 consists of 14 residues. J lost 4 bases, V lost 5 bases, and 3 bases had no gene match. Germline CDR1 reads SNHLY; CDR2 reads FYNNEI. The CDR3 DNA reads as TGTGCCAGCAGTATAGGGACTAGCGGAGAGACCCAGTACTTC. It yields the protein CASSIGTSGETQYF.

This clonotype was observed a few times. CDR3 nucleotide sequence: TGTGCCAGCAGCTTATTGACAGGTGGTAATTCACCCCTCCACTTT. Protein product: CASSLLTGGNSPLHF. The chain couples TRBV7-2 to TRBJ1-6, with D possibly matching TRBD1 (6 bases). CDR1 and CDR2 (germline): SGHTA, FQGNSA. The CDR3 consists of 15 residues. Trimming removed 2 bases from V and 6 bases from J, with 11 bases in between.

V and J are TRBV12-3 or TRBV12-4 and TRBJ1-6, with D maybe TRBD1 (5 bases). The ends were cut back, 7 bases at V and 9 bases at J, with 16 bases in the middle. CDR3 length equals 14 residues. The CDR3 spells CASTAIGTSSPLHF. The DNA for the CDR3 is TGTGCCAGCACCGCTATTGGGACCAGTTCACCCCTCCACTTT.

This clonotype was seen more than once but under ten times. The V call is TRBV7-3, the J call TRBJ2-5; 14 nucleotides match TRBD2. The CDR3 has 19 amino acids. The V gene end was trimmed by 4 bases and the J gene end by 5 bases; junction bases not matched to a gene: 15. From germline, CDR1 is SGHTA and CDR2 FQGTGA. The DNA for the CDR3 is TGTGCCAGCAGCTCACCAGTCGGACTAGCGGGGGGTTCCCAGGAGACCCAGTACTTC. Encoded protein: CASSSPVGLAGGSQETQYF. Looking up the rest from reference TRBV7-3 and TRBJ2-5 gives the full variable domain: GAGVSQTPSNKVTEKGKYVELRCDPISGHTALYWYRQSLGQGPEFLIYFQGTGAADDSGLPNDRFFAVRPEGSVSTLKIQRTERGDSAVYLCASSSPVGLAGGSQETQYFGPGTRLLVL.

As concerns this clonotype: One base away lies a much larger clone, so this may be a sequencing read error. The final CDR3 position lacks the conserved phenylalanine or tryptophan, pointing to a likely read error. This chain connects TRBV25-1 to TRBJ2-7, with 11 bases lining up with TRBD1. CDR1 is MGHDK and CDR2 is SYGVNS in the germline V gene. The CDR3 length is 15 residues. J gave up 1 base and V 6 bases, and 5 bases lay outside the gene matches. The chain's CDR3 is CASRVDRGLSYEQYS. CDR3 nucleotide sequence: TGTGCCAGCAGGGTGGACAGGGGGCTTTCCTACGAGCAGTACTCC.

This clonotype was observed a few times. The rearrangement links TRBV19 to TRBJ1-5; TRBD1 is a possible D gene (5 bases). The germline V and J ends were trimmed by 3 bases and 6 bases, with 9 bases remaining between them. The CDR3 contains 13 residues. Germline lookup yields CDR1 LNHDA and CDR2 SQIVND (reference sequence). In nucleotides, the CDR3 is TGTGCCAGTAGTATGCCCGGGGGTCAGCCCCAGCATTTT. Its translation is CASSMPGGQPQHF.

The rearrangement joins TRBV29-1 to TRBJ1-1; tentatively, D is TRBD1 (6 bases). Germline lookup yields CDR1 SQVTM and CDR2 ANQGSEA. The CDR3 sequence is 15 residues long. The V gene lost 6 bases and the J gene lost 4 bases, with 21 bases spanning the gap. CDR3 sequence (DNA): TGCAGCGTGTCCCGGGACAATAATGGTGGCACTGAAGCTTTCTTT. This codes for CSVSRDNNGGTEAFF.

This clonotype has a handful of counts. This rearrangement joins TRBV24-1 to TRBJ2-7, with TRBD1 matching over 11 bases. This CDR3 is built from 15 residues. V shed 5 bases, J shed 6 bases, and the junction held 8 bases outside the gene matches. Germline V CDR1 and CDR2: KGHDR, SFDVKD. This CDR3 is CATSAPGQGAFEQYF. CDR3 in DNA: TGTGCCACCAGTGCCCCCGGACAGGGGGCTTTCGAGCAGTACTTC.

The V call is TRBV7-3, the J call TRBJ2-7; tentatively, D is TRBD2 (5 bases). This CDR3 region has 16 residues. Germline V gene lookup returns CDR1 SGHTA and CDR2 FQGTGA. Trimming removed 1 base from V and 2 bases from J, with 15 bases in between. CDR3 residues: CASSLNNGGGAYEQYF. In DNA form, the CDR3 reads TGTGCCAGCAGCTTAAACAATGGAGGTGGGGCCTACGAGCAGTACTTC.

The rearrangement uses TRBV7-9 and TRBJ2-7; the D gene could be TRBD1 or TRBD2 (6 bases each). Trimming pared 5 bases from V and 5 bases from J, leaving 16 bases between. This CDR3 spans 14 amino acids. From germline, CDR1 is SEHNR and CDR2 FQNEAQ (reference sequence). In nucleotides, the CDR3 is TGTGCCAGCAGCCAAGTTTTGGGGGGCAACGAGCAGTACGTC. Encoded protein: CASSQVLGGNEQYV.

This chain connects TRBV13 to TRBJ1-3; a possible D gene is TRBD1 (5 bases). Looked up from germline, CDR1 is PRHDT and CDR2 is FYEKMQ (reference sequence). The CDR3 has 16 residues. Trimming took off 5 bases at V and 3 bases at J, with 17 bases between the two ends. CDR3: CASSSRDSDFGNTIYF. The CDR3 DNA follows: TGTGCCAGCAGCAGCCGGGACTCGGATTTTGGAAACACCATATATTTT. Full variable domain (missing parts from reference TRBV13 and TRBJ1-3): AAGVIQSPRHLIKEKRETATLKCYPIPRHDTVYWYQQGPGQDPQFLISFYEKMQSDKGSIPDRFSAQQFSDYHSELNMSSLELGDSALYFCASSSRDSDFGNTIYFGEGSWLTVV.

Only a few counts were recorded for this clonotype. The V call is TRBV4-2, the J call TRBJ2-5, with D unclear. CDR3 length: 13 residues. Germline V gives CDR1 LGHNA, CDR2 YNFKEQ. Trimming stripped 2 bases from V and 5 bases from J, with 9 bases between. The chain's CDR3 is CASSQTVRETQYF. The CDR3, as DNA: TGTGCCAGCAGCCAAACAGTTAGGGAGACCCAGTACTTC.

The rearrangement uses TRBV2 and TRBJ2-3; TRBD2 aligns across 11 bases. The CDR3 is 16 amino acids. CDR1 and CDR2 (germline): SNHLY, FYNNEI. V shed 7 bases and J 4 bases; nucleotides not matched to a gene: 10. The CDR3 DNA reads as TGTGCCAGCACCCGATCTGCTAGCGGGAGGTCAGATACGCAGTATTTT. Amino acids: CASTRSASGRSDTQYF.

This clonotype turned up a few times. The rearrangement uses TRBV29-1 and TRBJ2-7; TRBD1 might be the D (5 bases). The CDR3 runs 14 residues. V was clipped by 8 bases and J by 2 bases, with 19 bases between them. Germline V gives CDR1 SQVTM, CDR2 ANQGSEA. CDR3 DNA sequence: TGCAGCTTCACTTGGGGCCGGCTAACCTACGAGCAGTACTTC. Its protein product is CSFTWGRLTYEQYF.

The chain links TRBV11-2 to TRBJ2-2; TRBD1 is a possible D gene (5 bases). Germline CDR1 SGHAT, CDR2 FQNNGV. The CDR3 runs 15 residues. V lost 5 bases, J lost 2 bases, and 12 bases lay in between. The CDR3 DNA sequence: TGTGCCAGCAGCCCGAGGACAAGCAACACCGGGGAGCTGTTTTTT. Its translation: CASSPRTSNTGELFF.